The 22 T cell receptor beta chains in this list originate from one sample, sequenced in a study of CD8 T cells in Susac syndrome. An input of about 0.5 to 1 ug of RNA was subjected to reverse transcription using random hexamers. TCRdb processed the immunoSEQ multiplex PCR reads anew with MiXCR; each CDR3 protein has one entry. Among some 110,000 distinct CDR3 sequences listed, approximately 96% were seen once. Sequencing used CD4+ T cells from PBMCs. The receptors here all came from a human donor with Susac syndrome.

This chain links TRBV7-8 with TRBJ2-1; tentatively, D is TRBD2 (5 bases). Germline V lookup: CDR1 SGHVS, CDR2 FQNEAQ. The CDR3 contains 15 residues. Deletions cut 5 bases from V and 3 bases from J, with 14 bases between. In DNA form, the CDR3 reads TGTGCCAGCAGCCCAGCGACGGGAATCTACAATGAGCAGTTCTTC. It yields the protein CASSPATGIYNEQFF.

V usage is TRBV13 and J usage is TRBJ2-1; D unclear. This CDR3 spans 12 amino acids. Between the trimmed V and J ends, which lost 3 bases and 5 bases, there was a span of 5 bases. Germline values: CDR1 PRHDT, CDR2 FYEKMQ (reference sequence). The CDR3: CASSFRNNEQFF. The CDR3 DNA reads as TGTGCCAGCAGCTTCCGGAACAATGAGCAGTTCTTC.

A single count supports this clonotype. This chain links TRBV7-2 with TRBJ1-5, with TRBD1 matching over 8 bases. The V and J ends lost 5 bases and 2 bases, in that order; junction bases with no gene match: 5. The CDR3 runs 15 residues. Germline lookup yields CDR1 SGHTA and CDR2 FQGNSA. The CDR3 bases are TGTGCCAGCAGCCGCAGGGGACAGGGCAATCAGCCCCAGCATTTT. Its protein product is CASSRRGQGNQPQHF. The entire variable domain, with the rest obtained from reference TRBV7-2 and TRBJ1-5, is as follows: GAGVSQSPSNKVTEKGKDVELRCDPISGHTALYWYRQSLGQGLEFLIYFQGNSAPDKSGLPSDRFSAERTGGSVSTLTIQRTQQEDSAVYLCASSRRGQGNQPQHFGDGTRLSIL.

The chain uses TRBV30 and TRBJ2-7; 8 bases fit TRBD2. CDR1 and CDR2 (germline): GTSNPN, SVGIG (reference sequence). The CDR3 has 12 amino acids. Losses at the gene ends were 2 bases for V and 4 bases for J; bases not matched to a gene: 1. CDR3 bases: TGTGCCTGGAGTTCGGGGGGGTACGAGCAGTACTTC. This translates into CAWSSGGYEQYF.

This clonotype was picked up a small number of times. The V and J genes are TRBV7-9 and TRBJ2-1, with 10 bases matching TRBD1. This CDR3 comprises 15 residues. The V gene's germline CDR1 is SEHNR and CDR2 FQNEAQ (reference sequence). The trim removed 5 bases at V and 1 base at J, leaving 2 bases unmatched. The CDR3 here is CASSRDRGSYNEQFF. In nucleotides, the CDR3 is TGTGCCAGCAGCCGGGACAGGGGATCCTACAATGAGCAGTTCTTC.

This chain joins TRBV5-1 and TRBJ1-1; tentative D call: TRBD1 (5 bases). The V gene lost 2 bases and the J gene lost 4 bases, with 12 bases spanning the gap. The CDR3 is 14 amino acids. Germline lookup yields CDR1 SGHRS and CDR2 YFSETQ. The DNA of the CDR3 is TGCGCCAGCAGCTTCGGCAGGGAGGGCACTGAAGCTTTCTTT. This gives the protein CASSFGREGTEAFF.

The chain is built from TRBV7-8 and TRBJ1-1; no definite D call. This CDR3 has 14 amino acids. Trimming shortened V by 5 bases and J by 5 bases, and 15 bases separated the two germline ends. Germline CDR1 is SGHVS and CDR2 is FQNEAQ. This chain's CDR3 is CASSPEGGWTEAFF. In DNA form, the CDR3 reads TGTGCCAGCAGCCCCGAGGGAGGGTGGACTGAAGCTTTCTTT. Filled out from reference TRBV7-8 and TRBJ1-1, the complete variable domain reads GAGVSQSPRYKVAKRGQDVALRCDPISGHVSLFWYQQALGQGPEFLTYFQNEAQLDKSGLPSDRFFAERPEGSVSTLKIQRTQQEDSAVYLCASSPEGGWTEAFFGQGTRLTVV.

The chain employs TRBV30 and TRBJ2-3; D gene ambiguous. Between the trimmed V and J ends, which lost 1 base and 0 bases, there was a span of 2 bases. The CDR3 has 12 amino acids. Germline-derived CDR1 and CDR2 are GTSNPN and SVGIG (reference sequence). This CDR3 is CAWSASTDTQYF. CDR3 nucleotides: TGTGCCTGGAGTGCTAGCACAGATACGCAGTATTTT.

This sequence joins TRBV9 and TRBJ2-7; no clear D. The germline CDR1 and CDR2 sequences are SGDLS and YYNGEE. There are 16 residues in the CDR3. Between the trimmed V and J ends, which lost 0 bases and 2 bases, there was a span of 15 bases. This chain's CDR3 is CASSVGGVQAPYEQYF. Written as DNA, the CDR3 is TGTGCCAGCAGCGTAGGGGGTGTGCAGGCCCCCTACGAGCAGTACTTC.

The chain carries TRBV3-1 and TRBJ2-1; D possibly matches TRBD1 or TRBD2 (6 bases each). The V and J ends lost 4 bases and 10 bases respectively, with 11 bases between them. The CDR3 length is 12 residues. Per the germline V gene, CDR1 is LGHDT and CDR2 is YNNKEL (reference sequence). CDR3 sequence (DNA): TGTGCCAGCAGCCCGACAGGAGGGGAGCAGTTCTTC. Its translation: CASSPTGGEQFF.

The CDR3 sequence is CSVNRLQSLNEQFF. The DNA for the CDR3 is TGCAGCGTTAACAGACTCCAAAGTCTCAATGAGCAGTTCTTC. The gene calls are TRBV29-1 and TRBJ2-1; D uncertain. Trimming took 5 bases from V and 6 from J, leaving 17 bases between them. Germline V gives CDR1 SQVTM, CDR2 ANQGSEA. The CDR3 contains 14 residues.

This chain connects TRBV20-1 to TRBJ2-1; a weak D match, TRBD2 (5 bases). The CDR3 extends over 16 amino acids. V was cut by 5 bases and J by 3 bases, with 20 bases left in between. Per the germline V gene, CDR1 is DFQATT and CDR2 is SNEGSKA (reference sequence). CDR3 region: CSAPIVSGRIYNEQFF. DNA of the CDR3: TGCAGTGCTCCGATAGTTAGTGGGAGAATCTACAATGAGCAGTTCTTC.

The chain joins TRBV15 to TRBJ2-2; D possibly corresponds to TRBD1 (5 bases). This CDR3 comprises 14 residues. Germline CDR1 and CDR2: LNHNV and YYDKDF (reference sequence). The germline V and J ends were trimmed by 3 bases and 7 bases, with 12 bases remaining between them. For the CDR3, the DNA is TGTGCCACCAGCAGGGAAGGGGCAGTCGGGGAGCTGTTTTTT. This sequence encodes CATSREGAVGELFF.

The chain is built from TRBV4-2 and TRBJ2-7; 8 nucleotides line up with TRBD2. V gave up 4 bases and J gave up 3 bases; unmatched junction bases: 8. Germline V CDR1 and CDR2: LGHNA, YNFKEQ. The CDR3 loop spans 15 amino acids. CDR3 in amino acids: CASSPPGLDVYEQYF. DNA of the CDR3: TGTGCCAGCAGCCCTCCGGGACTAGACGTCTACGAGCAGTACTTC.

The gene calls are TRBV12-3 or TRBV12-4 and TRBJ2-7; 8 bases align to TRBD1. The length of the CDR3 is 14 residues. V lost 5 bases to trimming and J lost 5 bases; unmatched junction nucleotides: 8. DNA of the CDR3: TGTGCCAGCAGTCTTGGACAGGGTATCGACGAGCAGTACTTC. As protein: CASSLGQGIDEQYF.

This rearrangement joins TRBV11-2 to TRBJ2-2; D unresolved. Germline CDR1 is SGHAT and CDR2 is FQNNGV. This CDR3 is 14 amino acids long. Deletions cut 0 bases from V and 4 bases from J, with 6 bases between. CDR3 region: CASSLDYSTGELFF. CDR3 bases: TGTGCCAGCAGCTTAGATTACAGCACCGGGGAGCTGTTTTTT.

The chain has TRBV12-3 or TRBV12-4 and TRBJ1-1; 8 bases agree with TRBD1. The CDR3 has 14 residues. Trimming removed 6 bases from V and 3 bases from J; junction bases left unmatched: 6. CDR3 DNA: TGTGCCAGCAGCGCCCCAGGGGGCCACACTGAAGCTTTCTTT. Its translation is CASSAPGGHTEAFF.

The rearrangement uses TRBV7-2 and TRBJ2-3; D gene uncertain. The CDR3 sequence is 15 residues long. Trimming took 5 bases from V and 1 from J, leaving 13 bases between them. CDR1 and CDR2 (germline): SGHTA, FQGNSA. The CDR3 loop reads CASSHPTSRTDTQYF. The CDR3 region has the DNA TGTGCCAGCAGCCATCCCACATCCCGCACAGATACGCAGTATTTT.

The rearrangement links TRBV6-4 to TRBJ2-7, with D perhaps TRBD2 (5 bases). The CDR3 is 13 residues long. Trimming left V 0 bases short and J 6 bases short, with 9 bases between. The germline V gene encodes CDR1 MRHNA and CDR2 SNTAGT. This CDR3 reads CASSDSSEGEQYF. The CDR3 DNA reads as TGTGCCAGCAGTGACTCGTCCGAGGGCGAGCAGTACTTC.

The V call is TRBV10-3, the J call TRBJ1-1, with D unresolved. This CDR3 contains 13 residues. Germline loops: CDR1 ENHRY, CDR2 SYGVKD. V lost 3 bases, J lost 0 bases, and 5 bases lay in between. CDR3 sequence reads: CAISDRMNTEAFF. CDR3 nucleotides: TGTGCCATCAGTGACAGGATGAACACTGAAGCTTTCTTT.

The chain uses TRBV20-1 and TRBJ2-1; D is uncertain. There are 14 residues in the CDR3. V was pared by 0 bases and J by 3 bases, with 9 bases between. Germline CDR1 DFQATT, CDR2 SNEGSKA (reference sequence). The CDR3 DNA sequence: TGCAGTGCTAGAGATGCGAGGAACTACAATGAGCAGTTCTTC. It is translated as CSARDARNYNEQFF.

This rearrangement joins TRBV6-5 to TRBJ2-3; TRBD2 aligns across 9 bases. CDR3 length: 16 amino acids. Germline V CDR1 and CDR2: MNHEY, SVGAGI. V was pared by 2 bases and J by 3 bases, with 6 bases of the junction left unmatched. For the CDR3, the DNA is TGTGCCAGCAGTTACCGGGTAGCGGGAGCAACAGATACGCAGTATTTT. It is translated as CASSYRVAGATDTQYF.